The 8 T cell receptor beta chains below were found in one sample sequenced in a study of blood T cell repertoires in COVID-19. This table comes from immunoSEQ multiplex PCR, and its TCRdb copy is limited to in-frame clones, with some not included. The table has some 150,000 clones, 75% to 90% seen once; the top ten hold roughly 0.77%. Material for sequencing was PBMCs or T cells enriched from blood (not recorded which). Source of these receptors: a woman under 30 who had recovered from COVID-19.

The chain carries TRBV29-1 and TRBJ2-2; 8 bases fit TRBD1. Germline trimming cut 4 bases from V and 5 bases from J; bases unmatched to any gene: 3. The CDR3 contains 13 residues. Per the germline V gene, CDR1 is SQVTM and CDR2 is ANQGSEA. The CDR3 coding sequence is TGCAGCGTTGGGCAGGGGGCAACCGGGGAGCTGTTTTTT. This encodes CSVGQGATGELFF.

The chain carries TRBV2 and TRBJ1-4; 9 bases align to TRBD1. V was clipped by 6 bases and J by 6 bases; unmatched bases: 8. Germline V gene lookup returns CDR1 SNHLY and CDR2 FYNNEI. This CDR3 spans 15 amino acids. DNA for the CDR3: TGTGCCAGCAGGCACAGGGGGCTGGAAGATGAAAAACTGTTTTTT. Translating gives CASRHRGLEDEKLFF.

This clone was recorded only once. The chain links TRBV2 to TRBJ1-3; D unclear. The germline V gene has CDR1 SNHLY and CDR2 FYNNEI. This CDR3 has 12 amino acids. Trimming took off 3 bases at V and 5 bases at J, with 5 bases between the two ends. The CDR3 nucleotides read TGTGCCAGCAGTGACCCTCGAAACACCATATATTTT. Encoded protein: CASSDPRNTIYF. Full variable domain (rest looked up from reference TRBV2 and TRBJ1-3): EPEVTQTPSHQVTQMGQEVILRCVPISNHLYFYWYRQILGQKVEFLVSFYNNEISEKSEIFDDQFSVERPDGSNFTLKIRSTKLEDSAMYFCASSDPRNTIYFGEGSWLTVV.

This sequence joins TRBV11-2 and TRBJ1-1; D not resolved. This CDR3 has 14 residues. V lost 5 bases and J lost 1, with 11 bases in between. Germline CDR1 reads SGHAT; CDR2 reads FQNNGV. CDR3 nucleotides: TGTGCCAGCAGCCCGGTGAGGTGGAACACTGAAGCTTTCTTT. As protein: CASSPVRWNTEAFF.

The CDR3 sequence: CASSPKTWTGNYEQYF. The CDR3 DNA reads TGTGCCAGCAGTCCGAAGACCTGGACAGGGAACTACGAGCAGTACTTC. This chain uses TRBV28 with TRBJ2-7; TRBD1 matches 8 bases. J gave up 3 bases and V 5 bases, and 12 bases lay outside the gene matches. The CDR3 is made up of 16 amino acids. The germline V gene has CDR1 MDHEN and CDR2 SYDVKM.

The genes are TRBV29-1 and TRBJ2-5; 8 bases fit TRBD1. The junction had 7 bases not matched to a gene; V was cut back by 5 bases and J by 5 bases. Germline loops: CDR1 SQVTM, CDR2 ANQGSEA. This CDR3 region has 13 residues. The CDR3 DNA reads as TGCAGCGTTCGGCAGGGGGCAACGGAGACCCAGTACTTC. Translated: CSVRQGATETQYF.

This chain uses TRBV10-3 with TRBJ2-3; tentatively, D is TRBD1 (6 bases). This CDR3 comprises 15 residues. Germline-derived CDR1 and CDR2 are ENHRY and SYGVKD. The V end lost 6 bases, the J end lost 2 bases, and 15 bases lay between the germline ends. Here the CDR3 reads CAISALGQPTDTQYF. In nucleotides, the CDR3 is TGTGCCATCAGCGCCCTCGGACAGCCCACAGATACGCAGTATTTT.

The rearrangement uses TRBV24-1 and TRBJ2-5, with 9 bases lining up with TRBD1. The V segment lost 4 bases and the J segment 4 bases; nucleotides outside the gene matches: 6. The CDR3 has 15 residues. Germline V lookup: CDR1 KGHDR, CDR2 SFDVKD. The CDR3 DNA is TGTGCCACCAGTGACTCGACAGGGGGGCGAGAGACCCAGTACTTC. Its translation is CATSDSTGGRETQYF.